Presented here are 30 T cell receptor beta chains from one specimen sequenced in a study of cytomegalovirus exposure and HLA in healthy donors. Primers: 60 Vbeta forward and 13 Jbeta reverse. Measured with immunoSEQ multiplex PCR; TCRdb has only the in-frame clones, and not every one. Here the sample spans approximately 100,000 clones, more than 70% being singletons. The sample consisted of PBMCs. These receptors came from a young man in good health and CMV-seronegative.

This chain connects TRBV5-1 to TRBJ1-4; the match to TRBD1 covers 7 bases. Germline CDR1 reads SGHRS; CDR2 reads YFSETQ. With V trimmed by 5 bases and J by 4 bases, 8 bases remained unmatched. The CDR3 has 15 amino acids. The CDR3 bases are TGCGCCAGCAGAGGCCGGGACAGCCTTAATGAAAAACTGTTTTTT. It specifies CASRGRDSLNEKLFF.

The gene calls are TRBV7-8 and TRBJ2-5; 8 nucleotides align to TRBD2. Germline loops: CDR1 SGHVS, CDR2 FQNEAQ. There are 14 residues in the CDR3. Losses at the gene ends were 1 base for V and 3 bases for J; bases not matched to a gene: 1. DNA for the CDR3: TGTGCCAGCAGCTTAGAACTAGCGGAAGAGACCCAGTACTTC. This sequence encodes CASSLELAEETQYF.

CDR3 amino acids: CASSLGGDGFYEQYF. The DNA of the CDR3 is TGTGCCAGCAGCTTAGGGGGGGACGGATTCTACGAGCAGTACTTC. The rearrangement joins TRBV7-8 to TRBJ2-7; D might be TRBD2 (6 bases). Per germline, CDR1 SGHVS and CDR2 FQNEAQ. The CDR3 contains 15 residues. Trimming shortened V by 1 base and J by 3 bases, and 13 bases separated the two germline ends. The whole variable domain, remainder taken from reference TRBV7-8 and TRBJ2-7, is GAGVSQSPRYKVAKRGQDVALRCDPISGHVSLFWYQQALGQGPEFLTYFQNEAQLDKSGLPSDRFFAERPEGSVSTLKIQRTQQEDSAVYLCASSLGGDGFYEQYFGPGTRLTVT.

This chain uses TRBV6-1 with TRBJ1-2, with TRBD1 matching over 9 bases. With 5 bases clipped from V and 7 bases from J, the junction kept 8 bases outside the gene matches. From germline, CDR1 is MNHNS and CDR2 SASEGT. This CDR3 contains 14 residues. CDR3 in amino acids: CASSPTGGASGYTF. DNA of the CDR3: TGTGCCAGCAGTCCCACAGGGGGCGCGAGTGGCTACACCTTC.

The rearrangement joins TRBV2 to TRBJ2-7; D is possibly TRBD1 (6 bases). The germline CDR1 and CDR2 sequences are SNHLY and FYNNEI. Trimming pared 1 base from V and 5 bases from J, leaving 12 bases between. The CDR3 covers 14 residues. The chain's CDR3 is CASSEGHRADEQYF. CDR3 DNA: TGTGCCAGCAGTGAAGGTCACAGGGCCGACGAGCAGTACTTC.

The chain joins TRBV30 to TRBJ1-2, with 7 bases fitting TRBD1. V dropped 4 bases and J dropped 14; count of bases not matched to a gene: 13. Germline V CDR1 and CDR2: GTSNPN, SVGIG (reference sequence). The CDR3 runs to 12 residues. CDR3 nucleotides: TGTGCCTGGAACTCAGGGGGGACCCTGAGTACCTTC. Amino acid sequence: CAWNSGGTLSTF. The variable domain in full, with the rest retrieved from reference TRBV30 and TRBJ1-2, is SQTIHQWPATLVQPVGSPLSLECTVEGTSNPNLYWYRQAAGRGLQLLFYSVGIGQISSEVPQNLSASRPQDRQFILSSKKLLLSDSGFYLCAWNSGGTLSTFGSGTRLTVV.

The V and J genes are TRBV5-1 and TRBJ2-5, with D possibly being TRBD2 (5 bases). The J call may be faulty, since TRBJ2-7 better matches the DNA end. Germline-derived CDR1 and CDR2 are SGHRS and YFSETQ. The CDR3 length is 13 residues. The DNA of the CDR3 is TGCGCCAGCAGCGCCACTAGCTCCTACGAGCAGTACTTC. Translation gives CASSATSSYEQYF.

The chain carries TRBV18 and TRBJ1-2, with 7 positions matching TRBD1. Germline V CDR1 and CDR2: KGHSH, LQKENI. The CDR3 sequence is 12 residues long. J gave up 5 bases and V 6 bases, and 3 bases lay outside the gene matches. The CDR3 loop is CASSTGLYGYTF. The DNA of the CDR3 is TGTGCCAGCTCGACAGGGCTTTATGGCTACACCTTC.

The table lists this clone with a count of one. CDR3 DNA: TGTGCCAGCAGCTGGGGGGGAGGAAATGAAAAACTGTTTTTT. Protein: CASSWGGGNEKLFF. The gene calls are TRBV7-2 and TRBJ1-4, with a tentative D call TRBD1 (5 bases). The CDR3 totals 14 residues. The germline V gene has CDR1 SGHTA and CDR2 FQGNSA. Between the trimmed V and J ends, which lost 4 bases and 5 bases, there was a span of 11 bases.

The chain is built from TRBV9 and TRBJ2-1; perhaps TRBD2 as D (7 bases). V was shortened by 0 bases and J by 4 bases, with 20 bases between the two germline ends. Germline V gene data show CDR1 as SGDLS and CDR2 as YYNGEE. There are 18 residues in the CDR3. DNA of the CDR3: TGTGCCAGCAGCGTAGATCAAATCGGGGCGGGGGCTTACAATGAGCAGTTCTTC. This sequence encodes CASSVDQIGAGAYNEQFF.

The rearrangement joins TRBV7-3 to TRBJ2-3; 8 nucleotides line up with TRBD1. The CDR3 has 14 amino acids. Germline V gives CDR1 SGHTA, CDR2 FQGTGA. V trimming: 4 bases; J trimming: 2 bases; junction bases outside the gene matches: 2. CDR3 in DNA: TGTGCCAGCAGCTCGCAGGGGGCCACAGATACGCAGTATTTT. Protein sequence: CASSSQGATDTQYF.

V usage is TRBV10-1 and J usage is TRBJ2-7; TRBD1 matches at 9 bases. The CDR3 spans 14 residues. V lost 3 bases and J lost 7; bases outside the gene matches: 7. Germline V CDR1 and CDR2: WNHNN, SYGVQD (reference sequence). CDR3 sequence: CASSDGTGLREQYF. The CDR3 nucleotides read TGCGCCAGCAGTGACGGGACAGGGCTAAGGGAGCAGTACTTC.

With respect to this clone: The same CDR3 also results from other DNA sequences found in this sample. CDR3 protein: CAWSPFGPMGLYEQYF. In DNA form, the CDR3 reads TGTGCCTGGAGTCCGTTTGGGCCGATGGGGCTATACGAGCAGTACTTC. This sequence joins TRBV30 and TRBJ2-7; D might be TRBD1 (5 bases). This CDR3 region has 16 residues. Germline V CDR1 and CDR2: GTSNPN, SVGIG (reference sequence). V was clipped by 2 bases and J by 4 bases, with 21 bases between them.

The chain is built from TRBV4-1 and TRBJ2-5; 7 bases map to TRBD2. The V gene's germline CDR1 is MGHRA and CDR2 YSYEKL. The CDR3 length is 14 residues. The trim removed 6 bases at V and 4 bases at J, leaving 8 bases unmatched. Here the CDR3 reads CASSPRSGGETQYF. The DNA for the CDR3 is TGCGCCAGCAGTCCGAGGTCGGGGGGAGAGACCCAGTACTTC.

The V call is TRBV10-3, the J call TRBJ2-5, with 9 bases matching TRBD2. The V and J ends lost 0 bases and 5 bases, in that order; junction bases with no gene match: 13. The CDR3 loop spans 18 amino acids. The germline CDR1 and CDR2 sequences are ENHRY and SYGVKD. CDR3 protein: CAISESNSGGAGTETQYF. Written as DNA, the CDR3 is TGTGCCATCAGTGAGTCGAATAGCGGGGGTGCCGGTACGGAGACCCAGTACTTC.

The CDR3 DNA sequence: TGTGCCAGCAGCAAAGTACTAGCGGACAATGAGCAGTTCTTC. Its translation is CASSKVLADNEQFF. The genes are TRBV21-1 and TRBJ2-1; the D call in the table, TRBD2, was not verified against the DNA. TRBV21-1 is flagged as a pseudogene. This CDR3 region has 14 residues.

This clone was seen once. The CDR3 DNA reads as TGTGCCAGTAGTATAGTCGGGACAGAAAAAGAAGCTTTCTTT. Translated: CASSIVGTEKEAFF. The V call is TRBV19, the J call TRBJ1-1, with TRBD1 identical over 7 bases. Trimming cost V 1 base and J 8 bases; bases outside gene matches: 7. This CDR3 region has 14 residues. Looked up from germline, CDR1 is LNHDA and CDR2 is SQIVND (reference sequence).

Of note for this clone: The same CDR3 can be traced to other DNA sequences in this sample. The chain has TRBV9 and TRBJ2-7; 7 nucleotides align to TRBD2. J gave up 6 bases and V 1 base, and 4 bases lay outside the gene matches. CDR3 length: 13 residues. Germline assignment: CDR1 SGDLS and CDR2 YYNGEE. The CDR3 region is CASSVRREGEQYF. The CDR3, as DNA: TGTGCCAGCAGCGTACGCAGGGAGGGCGAGCAGTACTTC.

The chain combines TRBV6-6 with TRBJ2-4; D unclear. In germline, CDR1 is MNHNY, CDR2 SVGAGI (reference sequence). The CDR3 has 14 residues. The germline V and J ends were trimmed by 0 bases and 0 bases, with 3 bases remaining between them. CDR3 nucleotide sequence: TGTGCCAGCAGTTACTCTCTAGCCAAAAACATTCAGTACTTC. Protein sequence: CASSYSLAKNIQYF.

The genes are TRBV11-2 and TRBJ2-7; 7 nucleotides agree with TRBD2. The CDR3 length is 14 residues. Germline-derived CDR1 and CDR2 are SGHAT and FQNNGV. After removal of 2 bases from V and 3 bases from J, the junction contained 4 bases not matched to a gene. CDR3 bases: TGTGCCAGCAGCTTATTGCGGGGGAACTACGAGCAGTACTTC. It translates to CASSLLRGNYEQYF.

This clone is a singleton in its sample. CDR3 loop: CASSLWPVGGETQYF. DNA of the CDR3: TGTGCCAGCAGCTTATGGCCAGTTGGGGGGGAGACCCAGTACTTC. The chain employs TRBV7-6 and TRBJ2-5, with D perhaps TRBD2 (6 bases). The CDR3 sequence is 15 residues long. CDR1 and CDR2 (germline): SGHVS, FNYEAQ. Trimming shortened V by 2 bases and J by 5 bases, and 15 bases separated the two germline ends.

This chain joins TRBV4-2 and TRBJ2-7, with 7 bases aligning to TRBD2. The CDR3 runs 16 residues. Germline-derived CDR1 and CDR2 are LGHNA and YNFKEQ. V lost 0 bases and J lost 7; bases outside the gene matches: 12. Written as DNA, the CDR3 is TGTGCCAGCAGCCAAGATGCCGCAAGCGGGGCGCGAGAGCAGTACTTC. This sequence encodes CASSQDAASGAREQYF.

The chain links TRBV6-6 to TRBJ2-3; 11 nucleotides line up with TRBD1. The trim removed 2 bases at V and 4 bases at J, leaving 2 bases unmatched. Germline CDR1 MNHNY, CDR2 SVGAGI (reference sequence). The CDR3 is 15 amino acids. CDR3 sequence reads: CASSYGQGAPDTQYF. CDR3 DNA: TGTGCCAGCAGTTACGGACAGGGGGCCCCAGATACGCAGTATTTT.

The genes are TRBV27 and TRBJ2-3; 10 bases map to TRBD2. CDR3 size: 17 residues. The germline V gene has CDR1 MNHEY and CDR2 SMNVEV (reference sequence). V dropped 6 bases and J dropped 4; count of bases not matched to a gene: 13. CDR3 nucleotides: TGTGCCAGCAGCTATAGCGGGGGGCCGGTTATTCCAGATACGCAGTATTTT. Its protein product is CASSYSGGPVIPDTQYF.

This chain joins TRBV12-5 and TRBJ2-3, with 7 positions matching TRBD1. The germline CDR1 and CDR2 sequences are LGHNT and FRNRAP. The CDR3 runs to 13 residues. V gave up 5 bases and J gave up 8 bases; unmatched junction bases: 7. Written as DNA, the CDR3 is TGTGCTAGTGGTCTAACAGGGGTGCCTACGCAGTATTTT. Its protein product is CASGLTGVPTQYF.

The J gene is TRBJ2-3, the V gene TRBV29-1; weak D call: TRBD2 (6 bases). The germline V gene encodes CDR1 SQVTM and CDR2 ANQGSEA. The CDR3 loop spans 12 amino acids. Trimming left V 4 bases short and J 4 bases short, with 9 bases between. Here the CDR3 reads CSVGGDADTQYF. The CDR3 coding sequence is TGCAGCGTTGGGGGGGATGCAGATACGCAGTATTTT.

The V call is TRBV19, the J call TRBJ2-6; weak D call: TRBD2 (5 bases). The CDR3 extends over 15 amino acids. Germline CDR1 reads LNHDA; CDR2 reads SQIVND (reference sequence). The V end lost 7 bases, the J end lost 2 bases, and 12 bases lay between the germline ends. As DNA, the CDR3 is TGTGCCAGTACCGTCGGGATAACTGGGGCCAACGTCCTGACTTTC. This translates into CASTVGITGANVLTF.

The rearrangement links TRBV11-2 to TRBJ2-7, with TRBD2 identical over 14 bases. The CDR3 covers 15 residues. V dropped 4 bases and J dropped 3; count of bases not matched to a gene: 2. Germline CDR1 SGHAT, CDR2 FQNNGV. The CDR3 DNA is TGTGCCAGCAGCTCGGGGACTAGCGGGGGCTACGAGCAGTACTTC. This gives the protein CASSSGTSGGYEQYF.

The V call is TRBV18, the J call TRBJ1-2, with 9 nucleotides matching TRBD1. The CDR3 is made up of 16 amino acids. Trimming at V came to 4 bases and at J to 11 bases, leaving 17 bases not matched to a gene. Germline values: CDR1 KGHSH, CDR2 LQKENI. The CDR3 nucleotides are TGTGCCAGCTCACTCACCTCCGATCCGGGACAGGGAGGGTACACCTTC. It codes for CASSLTSDPGQGGYTF.

This sequence joins TRBV18 and TRBJ2-1, with 10 bases matching TRBD2. Germline V gene data show CDR1 as KGHSH and CDR2 as LQKENI. Unmatched junction bases numbered 9, after V lost 7 bases and J lost 6 bases. The CDR3 is made up of 15 amino acids. CDR3 in amino acids: CASFPLAGASNEQFF. The CDR3 bases are TGTGCCAGCTTTCCCCTAGCGGGGGCCTCCAATGAGCAGTTCTTC.